The 30 T cell receptor beta chains below all came from one sample that was sequenced in a study of control samples from healthy donors and cancer patients. The protocol was immunoSEQ multiplex PCR, while the TCRdb copy is restricted to in-frame clones and leaves out a portion. The repertoire has roughly 130,000 clones, roughly 88% of them found once; the top ten carry roughly 3.2%. The sample taken for sequencing was blood. Receptors were obtained from a man over 45 in good health.

The gene calls are TRBV11-3 and TRBJ1-2; D is uncertain. Trimming shortened V by 6 bases and J by 3 bases, and 14 bases separated the two germline ends. The CDR3 totals 14 residues. Germline CDR1 is SGHNT and CDR2 is YENEEA. The CDR3 DNA is TGTGCCAGCAGGCCGGGGTTTGGTGACTATGGCTACACCTTC. This translates into CASRPGFGDYGYTF.

The rearrangement uses TRBV6-1 and TRBJ2-1, with D hard to call. Germline loops: CDR1 MNHNS, CDR2 SASEGT. The CDR3 runs 12 residues. The V end lost 1 base, the J end lost 15 bases, and 13 bases lay between the germline ends. CDR3 bases: TGTGCCAGCAGTGAAGGGTTGAAGGGTTGGTTCTTC. Amino acid sequence: CASSEGLKGWFF.

V and J are TRBV28 and TRBJ1-2, with 9 nucleotides matching TRBD1. Germline V gives CDR1 MDHEN, CDR2 SYDVKM. J was trimmed by 0 bases and V by 5 bases; bases with no gene match: 10. The length of the CDR3 is 17 residues. The CDR3 DNA reads TGTGCCAGCAGTCTCCAGGGGACAGGGAGAGCTAACTATGGCTACACCTTC. Its translation is CASSLQGTGRANYGYTF.

This clone was detected only once. The chain has TRBV7-9 and TRBJ2-7, with D possibly called TRBD1 or TRBD2 (5 bases each). Germline V lookup: CDR1 SEHNR, CDR2 FQNEAQ (reference sequence). This CDR3 has 13 amino acids. The V end was cut by 6 bases, the J end by 7 bases, with 16 bases between. The CDR3 reads CASRNSGPEEQYF. The CDR3 nucleotides are TGTGCCAGCAGGAACTCGGGGCCTGAGGAGCAGTACTTC.

The rearrangement links TRBV10-1 to TRBJ1-3, with 8 bases matching TRBD1. The CDR3 contains 17 residues. Germline-derived CDR1 and CDR2 are WNHNN and SYGVQD (reference sequence). V dropped 7 bases and J dropped 4; count of bases not matched to a gene: 15. The CDR3 protein is CASIPSPTGAAGNTIYF. In DNA, the CDR3 is TGCGCCAGCATTCCGTCCCCGACAGGGGCTGCCGGAAACACCATATATTTT.

The chain carries TRBV12-3 or TRBV12-4 and TRBJ2-1, with no clear D. V lost 2 bases and J 5 bases, leaving 1 base between the germline ends. CDR3 length: 11 amino acids. CDR3 bases: TGTGCCAGCAGTTTAAACAATGAGCAGTTCTTC. This sequence encodes CASSLNNEQFF.

The J gene is TRBJ2-5, the V gene TRBV11-2, with D possibly TRBD2 on 6 matching bases. The germline gives CDR1 SGHAT, CDR2 FQNNGV. The V and J ends lost 4 bases and 1 base respectively, with 10 bases between them. The CDR3 covers 14 residues. Here the CDR3 DNA reads TGTGCCAGCAGCTCGCTGGGACTCCAAGAGACCCAGTACTTC. Protein: CASSSLGLQETQYF.

The CDR3 region is CASSVQGEGQPQHF. The CDR3 DNA is TGTGCCAGCAGCGTACAGGGGGAGGGACAGCCCCAGCATTTT. The genes are TRBV5-4 and TRBJ1-5; 8 nucleotides match TRBD1. V dropped 4 bases and J dropped 7; count of bases not matched to a gene: 7. This CDR3 region has 14 residues. Germline V gives CDR1 SGHNT, CDR2 YYREEE (reference sequence).

The gene calls are TRBV7-3 and TRBJ1-2; D is ambiguous. The germline V gene has CDR1 SGHTA and CDR2 FQGTGA. The CDR3 totals 15 residues. V lost 5 bases, J lost 8 bases, and 21 bases lay in between. CDR3 residues: CASSPTSTSTGGYTF. CDR3 DNA: TGTGCCAGCAGCCCGACCTCGACATCCACGGGGGGCTACACCTTC.

V usage is TRBV5-1 and J usage is TRBJ1-1; D might be TRBD1 (5 bases). V was trimmed by 2 bases and J by 3 bases, leaving 17 bases between them. The CDR3 totals 16 residues. The germline gives CDR1 SGHRS, CDR2 YFSETQ. The CDR3 nucleotides read TGCGCCAGCAGCTTCGCGGTCGGGGGTCAATACACTGAAGCTTTCTTT. As protein: CASSFAVGGQYTEAFF.

The V and J genes are TRBV3-1 (or the pseudogene TRBV3-2) and TRBJ2-5; 10 bases align to TRBD2. Germline CDR1 reads LGHDT; CDR2 reads YNNKEL (reference sequence). This CDR3 contains 16 residues. Losses at the gene ends were 6 bases for V and 0 bases for J; bases not matched to a gene: 7. Written as DNA, the CDR3 is TGTGCCAGCAGAGCAAAAGCGGGGGGGTACCAAGAGACCCAGTACTTC. Its protein product is CASRAKAGGYQETQYF.

The J gene is TRBJ2-1, the V gene TRBV9; perhaps D is TRBD1 or TRBD2 (5 bases each). The V gene's germline CDR1 is SGDLS and CDR2 YYNGEE. Trimming shortened V by 3 bases and J by 6 bases, and 19 bases separated the two germline ends. This CDR3 comprises 16 residues. The CDR3 here is CASSAASNQGVNEQFF. CDR3 nucleotide sequence: TGTGCCAGCAGCGCCGCCTCAAATCAGGGAGTCAATGAGCAGTTCTTC.

The chain combines TRBV5-1 with TRBJ1-1; D is possibly TRBD1 (6 bases). V was pared by 0 bases and J by 9 bases, with 15 bases between. CDR1 is SGHRS and CDR2 is YFSETQ in the germline V gene. The CDR3 is 14 residues long. The CDR3 loop is CASSLGIQGDKAFF. Written as DNA, the CDR3 is TGCGCCAGCAGCTTGGGAATACAGGGTGATAAAGCTTTCTTT.

The J gene is TRBJ1-1, the V gene TRBV6-5; 8 bases agree with TRBD1. Germline trimming cut 2 bases from V and 2 bases from J; bases unmatched to any gene: 1. This CDR3 comprises 14 residues. Germline CDR1 is MNHEY and CDR2 is SVGAGI. CDR3 in amino acids: CASSYAGGNTEAFF. CDR3 bases: TGTGCCAGCAGTTACGCAGGGGGCAACACTGAAGCTTTCTTT.

The chain carries TRBV2 and TRBJ1-6, with D possibly being TRBD1 (5 bases). Germline CDR1 SNHLY, CDR2 FYNNEI. This CDR3 has 15 residues. V gave up 10 bases and J gave up 0 bases, with 13 bases separating them. The CDR3 loop is CATHPRGSYNSPLHF. For the CDR3, the DNA is TGTGCCACCCACCCGAGGGGCTCCTATAATTCACCCCTCCACTTT.

The J gene is TRBJ2-7, the V gene TRBV6-1; 12 bases fit TRBD2. V lost 4 bases and J lost 4; bases outside the gene matches: 11. The germline V gene has CDR1 MNHNS and CDR2 SASEGT. The CDR3 has 17 amino acids. This chain's CDR3 is CASSVAGTSGWRYEQYF. CDR3 in DNA: TGTGCCAGCAGTGTCGCCGGGACTAGCGGGTGGAGATACGAGCAGTACTTC.

This clone was counted a single time. This chain joins TRBV7-3 and TRBJ1-6, with TRBD1 as a possible D gene (6 bases). The ends were cut back, 6 bases at V and 8 bases at J, with 17 bases in the middle. Germline V gives CDR1 SGHTA, CDR2 FQGTGA. This CDR3 contains 15 residues. The chain's CDR3 is CASSLQGGGDSPLHF. As DNA, the CDR3 is TGTGCCAGCAGTCTCCAAGGGGGAGGGGATTCACCCCTCCACTTT.

In its sample, this clone was seen a few times. The CDR3 DNA reads as TGTGCCTCGGTGGATAACACCGAGAACACTGAAGCTTTCTTT. It is translated as CASVDNTENTEAFF. The rearrangement joins TRBV2 to TRBJ1-1; no clear D gene. V dropped 11 bases and J dropped 1 base, with 17 bases sitting between them. The germline gives CDR1 SNHLY, CDR2 FYNNEI. The CDR3 has 14 residues.

The V and J genes are TRBV7-2 and TRBJ1-4, with TRBD1 as a possible D gene (6 bases). The CDR3 totals 15 residues. V lost 0 bases, J lost 8 bases, and 13 bases lay in between. Germline CDR1 and CDR2: SGHTA and FQGNSA. The CDR3 region has the DNA TGTGCCAGCAGCTTAGCCGGCAGGGGTAGGGAAAAACTGTTTTTT. This sequence encodes CASSLAGRGREKLFF.

The V call is TRBV18, the J call TRBJ2-1; D might be TRBD1 (6 bases). CDR3 length: 14 residues. Per germline, CDR1 KGHSH and CDR2 LQKENI. V lost 0 bases, J lost 8 bases, and 11 bases lay in between. The CDR3 is CASSPPRDTHEQFF. CDR3 nucleotide sequence: TGTGCCAGCTCACCACCGAGGGACACGCATGAGCAGTTCTTC. Based on the CDR3 plus reference TRBV18 and TRBJ2-1, the full variable domain is NAGVMQNPRHLVRRRGQEARLRCSPMKGHSHVYWYRQLPEEGLKFMVYLQKENIIDESGMPKERFSAEFPKEGPSILRIQQVVRGDSAAYFCASSPPRDTHEQFFGPGTRLTVL.

The chain couples TRBV5-4 to TRBJ2-1; 12 nucleotides agree with TRBD2. Germline CDR1 SGHNT, CDR2 YYREEE (reference sequence). The CDR3 consists of 18 residues. V was pared by 0 bases and J by 3 bases, with 7 bases of the junction left unmatched. DNA for the CDR3: TGTGCCAGCAGCTTGGTCCTAGCGGGGGGGCCTTTCTACAATGAGCAGTTCTTC. As protein: CASSLVLAGGPFYNEQFF.

The chain has TRBV5-1 and TRBJ2-7, with D hard to call. Trimming removed 0 bases from V and 1 base from J, with 11 bases in between. The CDR3 has 15 residues. CDR1 and CDR2 (germline): SGHRS, YFSETQ. The CDR3 DNA sequence: TGCGCCAGCAGCTTGGCCGAAAGGAGTTCCTACGAGCAGTACTTC. Translated: CASSLAERSSYEQYF.

The chain joins TRBV29-1 to TRBJ1-1, with a tentative D call TRBD1 (6 bases). V lost 4 bases and J lost 8, with 8 bases in between. The CDR3 is 10 residues long. Germline V gene data show CDR1 as SQVTM and CDR2 as ANQGSEA. The CDR3: CSVAGTEAFF. CDR3 sequence (DNA): TGCAGCGTTGCCGGGACAGAAGCTTTCTTT.

The rearrangement joins TRBV3-1 (or the pseudogene TRBV3-2) to TRBJ2-2, with D tentatively TRBD1 (5 bases). Trimming removed 1 base at V and 6 bases at J, with 12 bases between. This CDR3 spans 15 amino acids. Germline CDR1 is LGHDT and CDR2 is YNNKEL (reference sequence). The CDR3 bases are TGTGCCAGCAGCCAAGGGTATCAGGGCGCCGGGGAGCTGTTTTTT. This encodes CASSQGYQGAGELFF.

V usage is TRBV27 and J usage is TRBJ2-1; 14 bases map to TRBD2. J was trimmed by 0 bases and V by 4 bases; bases with no gene match: 8. This CDR3 has 19 residues. Germline V gives CDR1 MNHEY, CDR2 SMNVEV (reference sequence). CDR3 sequence (DNA): TGTGCCAGCAGTTCTCCCGGGACTAGCGGGGGTATCTCCTACAATGAGCAGTTCTTC. Its translation: CASSSPGTSGGISYNEQFF.

The chain recombines TRBV21-1 with TRBJ1-4; the D call TRBD1 from the table was never checked on the DNA. TRBV21-1 is annotated as a pseudogene. This CDR3 contains 17 residues. The CDR3 here is CASSKVRQATTNEKLFF. The CDR3 coding sequence is TGTGCCAGCAGCAAAGTTAGGCAGGCTACAACTAATGAAAAACTGTTTTTT.

This chain links TRBV5-4 with TRBJ2-1; no reliable D call. This CDR3 has 18 residues. Germline assignment: CDR1 SGHNT and CDR2 YYREEE (reference sequence). V was pared by 4 bases and J by 2 bases, with 22 bases between. The CDR3: CASSPGPVASGAYNEQFF. CDR3 nucleotide sequence: TGTGCCAGCAGCCCCGGGCCCGTCGCATCAGGAGCCTACAATGAGCAGTTCTTC.

The CDR3 here is CASSYENTGELFF. The CDR3 region has the DNA TGTGCCAGCAGTTATGAGAACACCGGGGAGCTGTTTTTT. The chain is built from TRBV6-2 or TRBV6-3 and TRBJ2-2; D is unresolved. Germline V gives CDR1 MNHEY, CDR2 SVGEGT. Trimming pared 3 bases from V and 1 base from J, leaving 3 bases between. The CDR3 is made up of 13 amino acids.

The V and J genes are TRBV5-1 and TRBJ2-1, with D unclear. Between the trimmed V and J ends, which lost 0 bases and 2 bases, there was a span of 9 bases. The CDR3 runs to 15 residues. Germline lookup yields CDR1 SGHRS and CDR2 YFSETQ. CDR3: CASSLGGPAYNEQFF. For the CDR3, the DNA is TGCGCCAGCAGCTTGGGTGGGCCTGCCTACAATGAGCAGTTCTTC.

This chain connects TRBV19 to TRBJ2-3, with 8 positions matching TRBD1. The trim removed 6 bases at V and 3 bases at J, leaving 8 bases unmatched. Germline V gene data show CDR1 as LNHDA and CDR2 as SQIVND (reference sequence). The length of the CDR3 is 15 residues. The chain's CDR3 is CASSSGQGRTDTQYF. CDR3 bases: TGTGCCAGTAGCAGCGGACAGGGTCGTACAGATACGCAGTATTTT.